Listed here are 5 T cell receptor beta chains from one sample, sequenced in a study of shared clonotypes between healthy human individuals (TCRdb year 2020). CD8 naive samples consisted of CD45RO-negative cells that were positively selected for CCR7, yielding a CD45RA+CCR7+ population without TemRA cells. The library was obtained by the immunoSEQ multiplex PCR assay. TCRdb took this table from immuneACCESS and kept in-frame rearrangements with V and J called. Such tables lack part of the clones; where checked against another copy, unresolved V genes explain under half of the gap, and the rest is unexplained. Present in this sample are about 800,000 clones, roughly 96% of which were seen just once. Of the sample, less than 0.3% is held by the ten largest clones. The sample comprised naive CD8+ T cells sorted from blood. In the paper's terms, the cell subset or site label means: CD45RA+CCR7+. All receptors come from a man aged 25-45 years in good health.

The CDR3 here is CASMAGGLYNEQFF. The DNA for the CDR3 is TGTGCCAGCATGGCGGGAGGGCTCTACAATGAGCAGTTCTTC. The chain employs TRBV6-5 and TRBJ2-1, with TRBD2 matching over 9 bases. This CDR3 has 14 amino acids. Losses at the gene ends were 7 bases for V and 3 bases for J; bases not matched to a gene: 4. Germline CDR1 MNHEY, CDR2 SVGAGI.

The chain employs TRBV5-5 and TRBJ2-7; D ambiguous. This CDR3 is built from 14 residues. The ends were cut back, 4 bases at V and 4 bases at J, with 15 bases in the middle. From germline, CDR1 is SGHKS and CDR2 YYEKEE (reference sequence). As DNA, the CDR3 is TGTGCCAGCAGCGAGTGGGGTTTGGTATACGAGCAGTACTTC. Translation: CASSEWGLVYEQYF.

The V and J genes are TRBV6-5 and TRBJ1-5; the D gene is possibly TRBD1 (6 bases). V lost 5 bases to trimming and J lost 3 bases, with 8 bases between them. CDR3 length: 13 residues. From germline, CDR1 is MNHEY and CDR2 SVGAGI. CDR3 nucleotides: TGTGCCAGCAGTACAGGGTTCAATCAGCCCCAGCATTTT. It encodes CASSTGFNQPQHF.

This sequence joins TRBV28 and TRBJ1-2; D not resolved. Trimming cost V 6 bases and J 0 bases, with 8 bases left between them. CDR1 and CDR2 (germline): MDHEN, SYDVKM. This CDR3 contains 13 residues. The CDR3 bases are TGTGCCAGCAGCCGGGAGGCTAACTATGGCTACACCTTC. Its translation is CASSREANYGYTF.

The genes are TRBV19 and TRBJ2-1; D gene unclear. V was pared by 5 bases and J by 7 bases, with 15 bases between. CDR1 and CDR2 (germline): LNHDA, SQIVND (reference sequence). The CDR3 runs to 14 residues. The CDR3 nucleotides read TGTGCCAGTAGTCGATTTGTAGCCCTGAATGAGCAGTTCTTC. Protein: CASSRFVALNEQFF.